This entry concerns a single T cell receptor beta chain. Its specificity is unknown. The V end lost 1 base, the J end lost 5 bases, and 18 bases lay between the germline ends. Germline lookup yields CDR1 SGHAT and CDR2 FQNNGV. The CDR3 covers 16 residues. It was genomic DNA that served as the template for profiling TCR beta VDJ and CDR3. A single record per CDR3 protein comes from TCRdb applying MiXCR to the reads. Counted here are just over 150,000 distinct CDR3 sequences, around 48% occurring once; the ten biggest clones make up roughly 30%. This entry comes from a study of CD8+CD57+ T cells in acquired aplastic anemia. By flow cytometry, patients selected for sequencing had shown an expansion of CD8+CD57+ cells. With no exception, the patients had severe acquired aplastic anemia. All patients were therapy-naive when blood was sampled. General study findings and limits: Overlap between patients and controls comprised 25 to 35 CD8+ CDR3 sequences.

The receptor comes from a human donor with aplastic anemia. What was sequenced was sorted CD4+, CD8+, or CD8+CD57+ T cells (not recorded which) from PBMCs. The chain links TRBV11-2 to TRBJ2-7, with D perhaps TRBD1 (6 bases). The CDR3 DNA sequence: TGTGCCAGCAGCTTAGTAGACGGCAGGGGAAGAAACGAGCAGTACTTC. Protein sequence: CASSLVDGRGRNEQYF.